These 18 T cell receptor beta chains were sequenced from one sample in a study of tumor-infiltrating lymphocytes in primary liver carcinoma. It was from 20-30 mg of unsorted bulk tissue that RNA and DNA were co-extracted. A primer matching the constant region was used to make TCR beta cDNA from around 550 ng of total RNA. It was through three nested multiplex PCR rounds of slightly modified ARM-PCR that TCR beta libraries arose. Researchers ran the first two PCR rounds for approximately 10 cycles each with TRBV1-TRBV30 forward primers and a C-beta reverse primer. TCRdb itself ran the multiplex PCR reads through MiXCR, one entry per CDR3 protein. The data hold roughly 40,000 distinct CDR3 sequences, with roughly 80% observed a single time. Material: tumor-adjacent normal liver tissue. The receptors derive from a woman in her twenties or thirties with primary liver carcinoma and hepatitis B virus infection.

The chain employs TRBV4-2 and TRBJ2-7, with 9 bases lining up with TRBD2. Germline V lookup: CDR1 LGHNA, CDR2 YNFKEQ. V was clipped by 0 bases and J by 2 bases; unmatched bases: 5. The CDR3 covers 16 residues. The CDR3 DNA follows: TGTGCCAGCAGCCAAGACGCCAGCGGGGGGACCTACGAGCAGTACTTC. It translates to CASSQDASGGTYEQYF.

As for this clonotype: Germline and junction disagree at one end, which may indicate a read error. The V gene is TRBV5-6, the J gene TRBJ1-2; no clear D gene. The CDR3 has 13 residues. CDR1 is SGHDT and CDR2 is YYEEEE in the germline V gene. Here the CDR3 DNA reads TGTGCCGGCAGCTTTCGCAGGAACTATGGCTACATCTTC. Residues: CAGSFRRNYGYIF.

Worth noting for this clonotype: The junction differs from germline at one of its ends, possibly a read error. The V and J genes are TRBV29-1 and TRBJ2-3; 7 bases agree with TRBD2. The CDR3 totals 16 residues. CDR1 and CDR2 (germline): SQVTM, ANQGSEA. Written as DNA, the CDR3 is TGCATCGTTGCTACCACTTCTAGCGGAAGCACATATACGCAGTATTTT. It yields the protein CIVATTSSGSTYTQYF.

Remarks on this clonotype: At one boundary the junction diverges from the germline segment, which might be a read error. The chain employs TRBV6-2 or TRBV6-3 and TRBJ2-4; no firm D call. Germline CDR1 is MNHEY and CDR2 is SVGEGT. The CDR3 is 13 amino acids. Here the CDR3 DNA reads TGTGTCAGCAGTTACCCTAGGGTGAACATTCAGTACTTC. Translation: CVSSYPRVNIQYF.

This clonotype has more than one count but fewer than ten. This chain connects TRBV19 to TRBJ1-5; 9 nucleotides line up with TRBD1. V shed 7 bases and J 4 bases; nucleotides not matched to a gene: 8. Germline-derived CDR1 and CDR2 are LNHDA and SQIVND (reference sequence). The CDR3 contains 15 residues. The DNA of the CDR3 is TGTGCCAGTAACTACGACAGGGGGTCGAATCAGCCCCAGCATTTT. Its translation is CASNYDRGSNQPQHF.

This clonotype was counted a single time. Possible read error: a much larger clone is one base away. CDR3 DNA sequence: TGTGCCAGCAGCTTGATGGCGGGAGGGCCTCGATATGCCTGCAATGAGCAGTTCTTC. Translation: CASSLMAGGPRYACNEQFF. The rearrangement joins TRBV5-4 to TRBJ2-1; 9 bases map to TRBD2. Trimming took 1 base from V and 6 from J; bases not matched to a gene: 17. Germline values: CDR1 SGHNT, CDR2 YYREEE (reference sequence). This CDR3 has 19 amino acids.

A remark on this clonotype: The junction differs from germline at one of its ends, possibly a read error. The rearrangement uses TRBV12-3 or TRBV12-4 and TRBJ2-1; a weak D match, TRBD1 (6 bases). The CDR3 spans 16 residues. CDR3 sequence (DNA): TGTGCCAGTAGTTTCAGTTGGCAGGGGTATAGTCTTGAGCAGTTCTTC. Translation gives CASSFSWQGYSLEQFF.

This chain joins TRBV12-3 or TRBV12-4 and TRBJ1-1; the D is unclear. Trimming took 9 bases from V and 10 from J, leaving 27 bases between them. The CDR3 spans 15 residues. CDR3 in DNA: TGTGCCAGTGGTTTTGGTACAAGAGCGAGCACTAGAGCTTTCTTT. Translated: CASGFGTRASTRAFF.

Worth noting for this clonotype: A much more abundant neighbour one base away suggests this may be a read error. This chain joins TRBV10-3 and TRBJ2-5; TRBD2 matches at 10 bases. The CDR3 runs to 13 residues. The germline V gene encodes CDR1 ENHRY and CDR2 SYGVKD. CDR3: CVAGLAVQETQYF. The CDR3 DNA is TGTGTCGCAGGACTAGCGGTACAAGAGACCCAGTACTTC.

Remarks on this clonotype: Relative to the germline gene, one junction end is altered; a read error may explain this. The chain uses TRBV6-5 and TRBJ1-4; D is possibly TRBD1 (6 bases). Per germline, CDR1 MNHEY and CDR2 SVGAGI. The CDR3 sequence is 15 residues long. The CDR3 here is CASRGRTVVNEKLFF. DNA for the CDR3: TGTGCTAGCAGGGGTAGAACAGTGGTTAATGAAAAACTGTTTTTT.

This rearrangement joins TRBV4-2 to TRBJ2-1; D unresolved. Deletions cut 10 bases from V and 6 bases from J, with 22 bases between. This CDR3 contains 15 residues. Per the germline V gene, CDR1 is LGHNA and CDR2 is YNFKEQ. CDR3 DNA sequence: TGTGCCAATAGCCAAGAGACGCGGTGGGCCAATGAGCAGTTCTTC. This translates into CANSQETRWANEQFF.

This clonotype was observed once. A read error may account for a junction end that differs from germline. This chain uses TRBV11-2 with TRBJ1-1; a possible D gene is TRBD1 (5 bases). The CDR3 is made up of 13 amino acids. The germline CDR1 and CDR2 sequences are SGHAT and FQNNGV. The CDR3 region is CVSSIAGDTEAFF. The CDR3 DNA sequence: TGTGTCAGCAGTATAGCGGGGGACACTGAAGCTTTCTTT.

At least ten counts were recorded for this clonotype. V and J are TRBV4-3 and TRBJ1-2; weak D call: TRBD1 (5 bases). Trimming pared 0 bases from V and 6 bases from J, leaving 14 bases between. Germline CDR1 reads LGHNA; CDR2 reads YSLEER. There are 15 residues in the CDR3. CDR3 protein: CASSQDWGRVNGYTF. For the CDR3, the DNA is TGCGCCAGCAGCCAAGATTGGGGCAGGGTGAATGGCTACACCTTC.

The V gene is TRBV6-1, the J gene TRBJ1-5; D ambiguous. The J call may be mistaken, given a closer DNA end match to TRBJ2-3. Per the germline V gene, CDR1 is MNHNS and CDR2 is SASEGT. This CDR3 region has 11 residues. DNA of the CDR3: TGTGCCAGCAGTGGAAGGTGGCCCCAGTATTTT. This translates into CASSGRWPQYF.

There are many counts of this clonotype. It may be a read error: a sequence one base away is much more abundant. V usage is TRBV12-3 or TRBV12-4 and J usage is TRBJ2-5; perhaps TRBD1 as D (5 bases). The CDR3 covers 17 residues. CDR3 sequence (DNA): TGTGCCAGCAGTTCACAGTTCCTTGGGGCAGACCAAGGGACCCAGTACTTC. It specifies CASSSQFLGADQGTQYF.

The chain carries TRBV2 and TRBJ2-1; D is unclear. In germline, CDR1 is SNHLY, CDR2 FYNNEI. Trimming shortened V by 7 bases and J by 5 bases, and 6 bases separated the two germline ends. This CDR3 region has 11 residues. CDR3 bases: TGTGCCAGCACTACAGACAATGAGCAGTTCTTC. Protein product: CASTTDNEQFF.

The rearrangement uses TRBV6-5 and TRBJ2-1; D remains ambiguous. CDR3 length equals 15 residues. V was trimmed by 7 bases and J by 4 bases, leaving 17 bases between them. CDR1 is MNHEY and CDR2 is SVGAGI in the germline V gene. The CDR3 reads CASTPTVEAYNEQFF. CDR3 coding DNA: TGTGCCAGCACCCCAACAGTTGAGGCGTACAATGAGCAGTTCTTC.

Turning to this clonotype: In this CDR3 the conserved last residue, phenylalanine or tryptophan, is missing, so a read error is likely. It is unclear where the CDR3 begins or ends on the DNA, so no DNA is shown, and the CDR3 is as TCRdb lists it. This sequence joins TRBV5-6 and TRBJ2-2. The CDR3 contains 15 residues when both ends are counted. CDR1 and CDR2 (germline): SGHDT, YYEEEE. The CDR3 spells CASSLASRVTGGLFL.